The rows below give T cell receptor beta chains drawn from one sample of a study of T-cell memory formation after mild COVID-19. From the 5' RACE reads, TCRdb called clonotypes with MiXCR, one entry per CDR3 protein. The table shows roughly 410,000 distinct CDR3 sequences, with roughly 24% occurring only once. The sequenced sample was PBMCs or a T cell subset sorted from them (not recorded which). These receptors all come from an adult woman who had mild COVID-19 (a few samples of this study predate the infection). Cell type and time point are not known. The CDR3 runs from the conserved cysteine through the conserved F or W. A D gene is named only where the DNA matches it firmly. Not all rows give a size; the values are once, few, many and, for expanded clones, a class.

clone_size j_call d_call v_call cdr3_aa cdr3_nt
NA TRBJ2-5 NA TRBV9 CASSPGVANRQETQYF TGTGCCAGCAGCCCAGGGGTCGCTAACCGGCAAGAGACCCAGTACTTC
NA TRBJ2-7 TRBD1 TRBV7-9 CSSSSGQGGTYEQYF TGTTCCAGCAGCTCCGGACAGGGAGGAACCTACGAGCAGTACTTC
few TRBJ2-5 TRBD2 TRBV7-2 CASSPDSGRETQYF TGTGCCAGCAGCCCCGATAGCGGGAGAGAGACCCAGTACTTC
many TRBJ2-1 TRBD1 TRBV10-3 CAISESPGGGEQFF TGTGCCATCAGTGAGTCGCCAGGGGGTGGTGAGCAGTTCTTC
few TRBJ1-1 TRBD1 TRBV15 CATSREAGGRTEAFF TGTGCCACCAGCAGAGAGGCAGGGGGCAGGACTGAAGCTTTCTTT
NA TRBJ1-1 NA TRBV2 CASSGQKNTEAFF TGTGCCAGCAGTGGTCAGAAAAACACTGAAGCTTTCTTT
NA TRBJ1-1 NA TRBV6-5 CASSIQKGKRNTEAFF TGTGCCAGCAGTATACAGAAAGGGAAGCGGAACACTGAAGCTTTCTTT
NA TRBJ2-7 NA TRBV20-1 CSVLKGSYEQYF TGCAGTGTTCTGAAGGGAAGCTACGAGCAGTACTTC
many TRBJ1-4 NA TRBV12-3/TRBV12-4 CASSLSRGNEKLFF TGTGCCAGCTCCCTGTCCCGGGGTAATGAAAAACTGTTTTTT
few TRBJ2-7 TRBD2 TRBV5-4 CASSFSLAGNEQYF TGTGCCAGCAGCTTTTCCCTAGCGGGGAACGAGCAGTACTTC
NA TRBJ2-7 NA TRBV6-1 CASSDMVGEQYF TGTGCCAGCAGTGATATGGTAGGGGAGCAGTACTTC
few TRBJ1-1 NA TRBV5-1 CASSLAGEMNTEAFF TGCGCCAGCAGCTTGGCCGGAGAAATGAACACTGAAGCTTTCTTT
NA TRBJ2-1 NA TRBV30 CAWSKARGGHYEQFF TGTGCCTGGAGTAAGGCTAGGGGGGGGCACTATGAGCAGTTCTTC
few TRBJ2-1 TRBD2 TRBV7-8 CASSLEAGSSYNEQFF TGTGCCAGCAGCTTAGAAGCGGGATCCTCCTACAATGAGCAGTTCTTC
NA TRBJ1-2 NA TRBV3-1 CASSHLTGFYGYTF TGTGCCAGCAGCCACCTCACAGGGTTTTATGGCTACACCTTC
NA TRBJ1-2 TRBD1 TRBV2 CASSEGDSPYYGYTF TGTGCCAGCAGTGAAGGGGACAGCCCATACTATGGCTACACCTTC
few TRBJ2-7 NA TRBV12-3/TRBV12-4 CASSLRSWGNEQYF TGTGCCAGCAGTTTACGCTCTTGGGGGAACGAGCAGTACTTC
NA TRBJ2-2 NA TRBV11-3 CASSPGGSLTGELFF TGTGCCAGCAGCCCAGGGGGGTCCCTCACCGGGGAGCTGTTTTTT
NA TRBJ2-1 TRBD2 TRBV28 CASSAREGAPGEQFF TGTGCCAGCAGTGCGCGGGAGGGCGCCCCAGGTGAGCAGTTCTTC
NA TRBJ1-2 NA TRBV20-1 CSARVQGYTF TGCAGTGCTAGAGTACAAGGCTACACCTTC